This TCR beta chain was recovered during a study of T cells after somatic rescue of genetic block. This CDR3 is built from 18 residues. Per the germline V gene, CDR1 is MGHRA and CDR2 is YSYEKL. V was pared by 4 bases and J by 2 bases, with 22 bases between. Libraries were prepared by immunoSEQ multiplex PCR; TCRdb keeps only in-frame clonotypes and omits some of them. The sample includes 95,000 to 120,000 clones, around 90% of them seen just once. This clone was recorded a few times. The sequenced sample consisted of peripheral blood mononuclear cells (PBMCs). The clonotype originates from a woman aged 18-29 years. The gene calls are TRBV4-1 and TRBJ2-3; no clear D. The DNA of the CDR3 is TGCGCCAGCAGCCGACTTGGCATCGATATCAGCTTCACAGATACGCAGTATTTT. It translates to CASSRLGIDISFTDTQYF.